Listed below are T cell receptor beta chains from one sample, sequenced in a study of radiotherapy plus CTLA-4 blockade in lung cancer. Repertoires were generated with immunoSEQ multiplex PCR, while TCRdb's copy carries only in-frame clones and drops some. The data hold about 45,000 clones, with over 55% observed a single time. The sequencing used peripheral blood, collected from a patient treated with radiotherapy plus ipilimumab. The receptors come from a human donor with non-small cell lung cancer who had a partial response to radiotherapy plus ipilimumab. Each CDR3 is given with its conserved first and last residue. Fields, in order: J gene, V gene, clone size, D gene, CDR3 protein, CDR3 DNA. The D gene is left open where the match is weak. Only some rows state a clone size, as once, few, many or a class for expanded clones.

j_gene: TRBJ2-1; v_gene: TRBV9; abundance: once; d_gene: TRBD1; CDR3aa: CASSDSVDRAAYNEQFF; CDR3nt: TGTGCCAGCAGCGACTCGGTGGACAGGGCTGCCTACAATGAGCAGTTCTTC
j_gene: TRBJ2-5; v_gene: TRBV19; abundance: .; d_gene: TRBD2; CDR3aa: CASTFRLAGEETQYF; CDR3nt: TGTGCCAGTACTTTCCGACTAGCGGGGGAAGAGACCCAGTACTTC
j_gene: TRBJ1-1; v_gene: TRBV10-3; abundance: .; d_gene: .; CDR3aa: CAARAPGHMNTEAFF; CDR3nt: TGTGCCGCCCGCGCCCCGGGACACATGAACACTGAAGCTTTCTTT
j_gene: TRBJ1-6; v_gene: TRBV4-2; abundance: .; d_gene: TRBD1; CDR3aa: CASSQESTGGNSPLHF; CDR3nt: TGTGCCAGCAGCCAAGAATCCACAGGGGGGAATTCACCCCTCCACTTT
j_gene: TRBJ2-2; v_gene: TRBV9; abundance: .; d_gene: TRBD1; CDR3aa: CASSVGTGGRNTGELFF; CDR3nt: TGTGCCAGCAGCGTAGGGACAGGGGGCCGCAACACCGGGGAGCTGTTTTTT
j_gene: TRBJ2-7; v_gene: TRBV11-2; abundance: .; d_gene: TRBD1; CDR3aa: CASSLEGTGVYEQYF; CDR3nt: TGTGCCAGCAGCTTAGAAGGGACAGGGGTATACGAGCAGTACTTC
j_gene: TRBJ1-6; v_gene: TRBV6-5; abundance: .; d_gene: TRBD1; CDR3aa: CASRGSTGYNSPLHF; CDR3nt: TGTGCCAGCCGAGGTTCGACAGGGTATAATTCACCCCTCCACTTT
j_gene: TRBJ1-2; v_gene: TRBV18; abundance: .; d_gene: .; CDR3aa: CASSTTGANYGYTF; CDR3nt: TGTGCCAGCTCCACGACGGGAGCTAACTATGGCTACACCTTC
j_gene: TRBJ1-2; v_gene: TRBV2; abundance: .; d_gene: .; CDR3aa: CASSPGGRYYGYTF; CDR3nt: TGTGCCAGCAGCCCGGGGGGGAGGTACTATGGCTACACCTTC
j_gene: TRBJ1-4; v_gene: TRBV9; abundance: few; d_gene: .; CDR3aa: CASSGREGRNEKLFF; CDR3nt: TGTGCCAGCAGCGGGAGGGAGGGTAGGAATGAAAAACTGTTTTTT
j_gene: TRBJ2-2; v_gene: TRBV6-6; abundance: .; d_gene: TRBD1; CDR3aa: CASSWGQGDTGELFF; CDR3nt: TGTGCCAGCAGTTGGGGACAGGGTGACACCGGGGAGCTGTTTTTT
j_gene: TRBJ2-7; v_gene: TRBV7-8; abundance: many; d_gene: .; CDR3aa: CASSSLNEVYEQYF; CDR3nt: TGTGCCAGCAGCTCTCTTAATGAGGTGTACGAGCAGTACTTC
j_gene: TRBJ2-7; v_gene: TRBV2; abundance: .; d_gene: TRBD2; CDR3aa: CASSEALRLAGAEQYF; CDR3nt: TGTGCCAGCAGTGAAGCGCTTAGGCTAGCGGGAGCTGAGCAGTACTTC
j_gene: TRBJ2-7; v_gene: TRBV5-1; abundance: .; d_gene: TRBD1; CDR3aa: CASGQASGYEQYF; CDR3nt: TGCGCCAGCGGACAGGCATCAGGCTACGAGCAGTACTTC
j_gene: TRBJ2-7; v_gene: TRBV6-5; abundance: many; d_gene: .; CDR3aa: CASSPRRGGYEQYF; CDR3nt: TGTGCCAGCTCCCCGCGGAGGGGGGGATACGAGCAGTACTTC
j_gene: TRBJ2-7; v_gene: TRBV19; abundance: few; d_gene: .; CDR3aa: CASSMSGFSYEQYF; CDR3nt: TGTGCCAGTAGTATGTCGGGGTTTTCCTACGAGCAGTACTTC
j_gene: TRBJ2-7; v_gene: TRBV4-2; abundance: .; d_gene: .; CDR3aa: CASSFGAGNTYEQYF; CDR3nt: TGTGCCAGCAGCTTTGGAGCAGGGAACACCTACGAGCAGTACTTC
j_gene: TRBJ2-7; v_gene: TRBV7-9; abundance: .; d_gene: .; CDR3aa: CASSHGGEQYF; CDR3nt: TGTGCCAGCAGCCACGGGGGAGAGCAGTACTTC
j_gene: TRBJ2-7; v_gene: TRBV7-9; abundance: many; d_gene: .; CDR3aa: CASSSGKVPYEQYF; CDR3nt: TGTGCCAGCAGCTCAGGGAAAGTACCCTACGAGCAGTACTTC
j_gene: TRBJ2-2; v_gene: TRBV18; abundance: few; d_gene: TRBD2; CDR3aa: CASSPAGGHAGGELFF; CDR3nt: TGTGCCAGCTCACCGGCGGGAGGTCATGCTGGCGGGGAGCTGTTTTTT
j_gene: TRBJ2-1; v_gene: TRBV18; abundance: medium-sized; d_gene: TRBD1; CDR3aa: CASSPRGQNNEQFF; CDR3nt: TGTGCCAGCTCACCTCGGGGACAGAACAATGAGCAGTTCTTC
j_gene: TRBJ1-1; v_gene: TRBV19; abundance: few; d_gene: .; CDR3aa: CASSPWRGEAFF; CDR3nt: TGTGCCAGTAGCCCCTGGCGGGGTGAAGCTTTCTTT
j_gene: TRBJ1-2; v_gene: TRBV27; abundance: few; d_gene: .; CDR3aa: CASSLNPDGVFGYTF; CDR3nt: TGTGCCAGCAGTTTAAACCCAGATGGAGTTTTTGGCTACACCTTC
j_gene: TRBJ2-2; v_gene: TRBV6-1; abundance: few; d_gene: .; CDR3aa: CASSLGSGGELFF; CDR3nt: TGTGCCAGCAGTTTAGGTTCGGGCGGGGAGCTGTTTTTT
j_gene: TRBJ1-4; v_gene: TRBV5-6; abundance: .; d_gene: TRBD1; CDR3aa: CASQNRGRVLELFF; CDR3nt: TGTGCCAGCCAAAACAGGGGGCGCGTACTAGAACTGTTTTTT
j_gene: TRBJ1-5; v_gene: TRBV5-1; abundance: few; d_gene: .; CDR3aa: CASSPEGGGYQPQHF; CDR3nt: TGCGCCAGCAGCCCCGAGGGGGGGGGCTATCAGCCCCAGCATTTT
j_gene: TRBJ2-3; v_gene: TRBV15; abundance: .; d_gene: TRBD2; CDR3aa: CATSSASGRHTDTQYF; CDR3nt: TGTGCCACCAGCAGTGCTAGCGGGCGACACACAGATACGCAGTATTTT
j_gene: TRBJ2-7; v_gene: TRBV7-9; abundance: .; d_gene: TRBD2; CDR3aa: CASSLSEGTRNNEQYF; CDR3nt: TGTGCCAGCAGCTTATCGGAAGGGACTAGGAACAACGAGCAGTACTTC
j_gene: TRBJ2-7; v_gene: TRBV19; abundance: .; d_gene: TRBD1; CDR3aa: CASSLGQGSSYEQYF; CDR3nt: TGTGCCAGTAGCCTGGGACAGGGGAGCTCCTACGAGCAGTACTTC
j_gene: TRBJ2-3; v_gene: TRBV28; abundance: .; d_gene: .; CDR3aa: CASSLRGSSTDTQYF; CDR3nt: TGTGCCAGCAGTTTACGGGGGTCCTCCACAGATACGCAGTATTTT
j_gene: TRBJ2-7; v_gene: TRBV30; abundance: .; d_gene: .; CDR3aa: CARSGGQGNYEQYF; CDR3nt: TGTGCCCGGAGTGGGGGTCAGGGCAACTACGAGCAGTACTTC
j_gene: TRBJ1-5; v_gene: TRBV18; abundance: .; d_gene: TRBD1; CDR3aa: CASSPFRGRGNQPQHF; CDR3nt: TGTGCCAGCTCACCATTCAGGGGGCGAGGTAATCAGCCCCAGCATTTT
j_gene: TRBJ2-7; v_gene: TRBV4-1; abundance: .; d_gene: TRBD1; CDR3aa: CASSQRDRAYEQYF; CDR3nt: TGCGCCAGCAGCCAACGGGACAGGGCTTACGAGCAGTACTTC
j_gene: TRBJ2-1; v_gene: TRBV25-1; abundance: .; d_gene: TRBD1; CDR3aa: CASSDVRGTEQFF; CDR3nt: TGTGCCAGCAGTGACGTCAGGGGGACTGAGCAGTTCTTC
j_gene: TRBJ2-5; v_gene: TRBV5-1; abundance: .; d_gene: TRBD1; CDR3aa: CASSPRQGALDGETQYF; CDR3nt: TGCGCCAGCAGCCCAAGACAGGGGGCGCTTGATGGAGAGACCCAGTACTTC
j_gene: TRBJ2-7; v_gene: TRBV19; abundance: .; d_gene: TRBD1; CDR3aa: CASSKTFSGGTYEQYF; CDR3nt: TGTGCCAGTAGTAAAACCTTTTCAGGGGGCACCTACGAGCAGTACTTC
j_gene: TRBJ2-2; v_gene: TRBV29-1; abundance: .; d_gene: TRBD2; CDR3aa: CSVGGAGVYTGELFF; CDR3nt: TGCAGCGTTGGAGGAGCGGGAGTGTACACCGGGGAGCTGTTTTTT
j_gene: TRBJ1-1; v_gene: TRBV6-4; abundance: medium-sized; d_gene: TRBD1; CDR3aa: CASSDSTGAEAFF; CDR3nt: TGTGCCAGCAGTGACTCCACAGGGGCTGAAGCTTTCTTT
j_gene: TRBJ1-1; v_gene: TRBV6-5; abundance: .; d_gene: .; CDR3aa: CASSSRAANTEAFF; CDR3nt: TGTGCCAGCAGTTCCCGTGCGGCGAACACTGAAGCTTTCTTT
j_gene: TRBJ2-5; v_gene: TRBV25-1; abundance: few; d_gene: TRBD2; CDR3aa: CASRRGGEETQYF; CDR3nt: TGTGCCAGCCGCCGGGGGGGGGAAGAGACCCAGTACTTC
j_gene: TRBJ1-5; v_gene: TRBV19; abundance: .; d_gene: TRBD1; CDR3aa: CASRGTGRPNQPQHF; CDR3nt: TGTGCCAGCCGCGGGACAGGGAGGCCCAATCAGCCCCAGCATTTT
j_gene: TRBJ2-1; v_gene: TRBV6-1; abundance: .; d_gene: TRBD1; CDR3aa: CASSAGTAGNEQFF; CDR3nt: TGTGCCAGCAGTGCAGGGACAGCCGGCAATGAGCAGTTCTTC
j_gene: TRBJ2-5; v_gene: TRBV5-1; abundance: many; d_gene: .; CDR3aa: CASSLVGLLEETQYF; CDR3nt: TGCGCCAGCAGCTTGGTGGGGCTGCTGGAGGAGACCCAGTACTTC
j_gene: TRBJ2-5; v_gene: TRBV9; abundance: once; d_gene: TRBD2; CDR3aa: CASSASGVQETQYF; CDR3nt: TGTGCCAGCAGCGCTAGCGGGGTACAAGAGACCCAGTACTTC
j_gene: TRBJ1-1; v_gene: TRBV30; abundance: few; d_gene: TRBD1; CDR3aa: CAWIGQGETEAFF; CDR3nt: TGTGCCTGGATCGGACAGGGCGAGACTGAAGCTTTCTTT
j_gene: TRBJ2-1; v_gene: TRBV6-6; abundance: .; d_gene: TRBD2; CDR3aa: CASRPSGLVDEQFF; CDR3nt: TGTGCCAGCAGGCCTAGTGGACTAGTCGACGAGCAGTTCTTC
j_gene: TRBJ1-2; v_gene: TRBV5-1; abundance: few; d_gene: TRBD1; CDR3aa: CASSFDRGQVSGYGYTF; CDR3nt: TGCGCCAGCAGCTTTGACAGGGGACAGGTCTCTGGCTATGGCTACACCTTC
j_gene: TRBJ1-4; v_gene: TRBV6-6; abundance: few; d_gene: .; CDR3aa: CASSWDTELFF; CDR3nt: TGTGCCAGCAGTTGGGACACAGAACTGTTTTTT
j_gene: TRBJ2-5; v_gene: TRBV19; abundance: .; d_gene: .; CDR3aa: CASSPTGSETQYF; CDR3nt: TGTGCCAGTAGTCCAACAGGGTCCGAGACCCAGTACTTC
j_gene: TRBJ2-1; v_gene: TRBV27; abundance: .; d_gene: TRBD1; CDR3aa: CASSTSSGTGWNEQFF; CDR3nt: TGTGCCAGCAGTACCTCATCCGGGACAGGGTGGAATGAGCAGTTCTTC
j_gene: TRBJ1-3; v_gene: TRBV27; abundance: few; d_gene: .; CDR3aa: CASSFVGAGGNTIYF; CDR3nt: TGTGCCAGCAGTTTCGTGGGGGCTGGCGGAAACACCATATATTTT
j_gene: TRBJ1-3; v_gene: TRBV6-5; abundance: few; d_gene: .; CDR3aa: CASRGSGNTIYF; CDR3nt: TGTGCCAGCCGGGGCTCTGGAAACACCATATATTTT
j_gene: TRBJ1-2; v_gene: TRBV19; abundance: .; d_gene: TRBD1; CDR3aa: CASSRGQGNGYTF; CDR3nt: TGTGCCAGTAGTAGGGGACAGGGAAATGGCTACACCTTC
j_gene: TRBJ1-2; v_gene: TRBV2; abundance: few; d_gene: .; CDR3aa: CASSVRDNSRGYTF; CDR3nt: TGTGCCAGCAGTGTCCGGGACAATTCTAGAGGCTACACCTTC